This T cell receptor (beta chain) originates from a study of low-dose radiotherapy and immunotherapy resistance in tumors. Study information: Daily intake of oral aspirin 300 mg by patients lasted four cycles and began on cycle 1 day 1.

In its sample, this clonotype was seen many times. TRAV- and TRBV-specific primers primed first-strand cDNA, covering alpha and beta chains. PCR amplification of the TCRs was performed with Phusion for 20 to 25 PCR cycles, and it relied on a constant-region primer together with a V-primer adapter. TCRdb called the reads again in MiXCR, with one record for every CDR3 protein. This sample has more than 90,000 distinct CDR3 sequences, with about a fifth found just once. CDR3 length: 10 residues. V was trimmed by 3 bases and J by 4 bases, leaving 0 bases between them. Indicated time point: after trial treatment. Treatment in this sample: LDRT plus nivolumab, ipilimumab, low-dose cyclophosphamide and aspirin (RACIN trial). All of the donors were given nivolumab, ipilimumab, aspirin, low-dose cyclophosphamide and low-dose radiotherapy as part of RACIN, a single-arm trial.

Sequencing used PBMCs, obtained after low-dose radiotherapy plus immunotherapy. The clonotype was recovered from a male donor with prostate cancer. The gene calls are TRBV12-3 or TRBV12-4 and TRBJ1-1; no clear D. CDR3 amino acids: CASSFTEAFF. DNA of the CDR3: TGTGCCAGCAGTTTCACTGAAGCTTTCTTT.